The sequence of this T cell receptor (beta chain) was determined in a study of blood T cell repertoires in COVID-19. Study information: The samples span acute and convalescent COVID-19 from the United States, Italy and Spain. From T cells, B-cell-depleted T cells, or PBMCs came the material, which was cDNA or gDNA.

Authors' data handling: Nucleated cell number was recorded as an estimate derived from reference gene primer amplification. TCRdb's copy holds only in-frame clones and misses some; the assay was immunoSEQ multiplex PCR. V, J and clone size are those of that table, while D and trimming were read from the DNA. Altogether around 100,000 clones are present, about 83% being singletons, with the ten largest covering roughly 13%. The length of the CDR3 is 15 residues. With 0 bases removed from V and 8 bases from J, the gap between germline ends came to 17 bases. The V gene's germline CDR1 is SGHRS and CDR2 YFSETQ.

V is TRBV5-1 and J is TRBJ1-2; no reliable D call. Sequencing used peripheral blood. This receptor was obtained from a human donor in a cohort sampled during active COVID-19. Here the CDR3 reads CASSLAVGRAAGYTF. For the CDR3, the DNA is TGCGCCAGCAGCTTGGCCGTCGGGAGGGCGGCGGGCTACACCTTC.